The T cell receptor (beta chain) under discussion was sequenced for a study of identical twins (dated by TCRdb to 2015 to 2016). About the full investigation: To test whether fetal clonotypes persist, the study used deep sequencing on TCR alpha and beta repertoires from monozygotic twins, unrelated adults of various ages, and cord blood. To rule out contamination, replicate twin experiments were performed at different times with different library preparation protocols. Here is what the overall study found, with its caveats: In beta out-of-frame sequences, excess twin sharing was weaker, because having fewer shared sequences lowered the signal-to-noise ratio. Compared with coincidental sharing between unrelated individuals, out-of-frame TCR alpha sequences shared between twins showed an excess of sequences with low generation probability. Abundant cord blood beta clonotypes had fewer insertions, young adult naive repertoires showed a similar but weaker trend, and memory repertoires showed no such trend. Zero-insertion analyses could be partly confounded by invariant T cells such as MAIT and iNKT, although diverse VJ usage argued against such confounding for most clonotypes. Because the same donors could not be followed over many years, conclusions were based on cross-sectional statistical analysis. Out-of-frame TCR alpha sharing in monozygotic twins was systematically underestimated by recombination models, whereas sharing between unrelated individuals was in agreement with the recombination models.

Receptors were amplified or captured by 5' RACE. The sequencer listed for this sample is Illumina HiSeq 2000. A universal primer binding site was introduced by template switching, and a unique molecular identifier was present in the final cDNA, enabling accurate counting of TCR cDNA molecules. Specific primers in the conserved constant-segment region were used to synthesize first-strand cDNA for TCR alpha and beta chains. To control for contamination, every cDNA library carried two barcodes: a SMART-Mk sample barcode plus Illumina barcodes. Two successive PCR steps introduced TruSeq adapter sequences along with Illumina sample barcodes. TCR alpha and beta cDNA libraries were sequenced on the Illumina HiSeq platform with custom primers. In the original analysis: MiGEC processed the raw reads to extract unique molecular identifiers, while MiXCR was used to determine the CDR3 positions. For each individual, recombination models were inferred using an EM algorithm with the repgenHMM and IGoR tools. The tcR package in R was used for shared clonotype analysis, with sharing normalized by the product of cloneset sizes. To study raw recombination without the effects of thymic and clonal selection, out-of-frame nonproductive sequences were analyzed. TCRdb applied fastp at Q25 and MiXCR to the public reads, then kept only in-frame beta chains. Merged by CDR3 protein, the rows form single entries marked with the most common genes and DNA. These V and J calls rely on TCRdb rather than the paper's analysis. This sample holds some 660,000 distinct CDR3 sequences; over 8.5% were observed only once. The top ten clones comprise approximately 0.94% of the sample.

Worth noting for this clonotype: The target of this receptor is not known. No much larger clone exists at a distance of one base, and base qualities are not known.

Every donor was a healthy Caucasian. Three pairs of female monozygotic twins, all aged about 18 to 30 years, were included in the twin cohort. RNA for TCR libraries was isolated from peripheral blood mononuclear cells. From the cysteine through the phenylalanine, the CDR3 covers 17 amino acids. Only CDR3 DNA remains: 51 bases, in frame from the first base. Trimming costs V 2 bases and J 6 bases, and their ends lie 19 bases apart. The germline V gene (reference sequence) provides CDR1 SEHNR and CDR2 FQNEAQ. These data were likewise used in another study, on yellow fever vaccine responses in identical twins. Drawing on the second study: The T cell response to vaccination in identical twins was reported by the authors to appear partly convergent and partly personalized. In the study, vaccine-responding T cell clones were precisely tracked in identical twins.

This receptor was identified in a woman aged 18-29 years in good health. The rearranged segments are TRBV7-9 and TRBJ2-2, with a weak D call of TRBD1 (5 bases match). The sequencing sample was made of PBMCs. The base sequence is TGTGCCAGCAGCTTACTAGGGGCCGAAAGGATCTCCGGGGAGCTGTTTTTT. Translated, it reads CASSLLGAERISGELFF. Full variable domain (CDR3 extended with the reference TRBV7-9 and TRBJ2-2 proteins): DTGVSQNPRHKITKRGQNVTFRCDPISEHNRLYWYRQTLGQGPEFLTYFQNEAQLEKSRLLSDRFSAERPKGSFSTLEIQRTEQGDSAMYLCASSLLGAERISGELFFGEGSRLTVL.